This T cell receptor beta chain was retrieved from a study of regulatory T cells in long-lasting Graves disease. Broader study findings: Persistent patients had a count of shared public clonotypes (approximately 3,000) that exceeded that of new patients (approximately 1,000).

This CDR3 spans 15 amino acids. CDR1 MNHEY and CDR2 SVGEGT come from the germline V gene. V trimming: 1 base; J trimming: 7 bases; junction bases outside the gene matches: 10. Through Arm-PCR of CDR3 regions and iRepertoire HTBI primers, TCR beta libraries were built. TCRdb reanalysed the multiplex PCR reads using MiXCR and keeps one entry per CDR3 protein. The table lists fewer than 650,000 distinct CDR3 sequences, about 16% of them singletons. Time point of the sample: newly diagnosed GD, antithyroid drugs for less than 3 months. The TCR library was made from RNA extracted from PBMCs. Of note for this clonotype: Its antigen is not identified.

This sample also appeared in a second study, on T cells in Graves' hyperthyroidism and ophthalmopathy. That work adds: Uncontrolled infection, other autoimmune disease, pregnancy or lactation excluded patients. The study used the HTBI primer set for a first-round RT-PCR of the TCR CDR3. The model predicted ophthalmopathy a median around seven months before onset.

Source: peripheral blood mononuclear cells (PBMCs), taken at new diagnosis, from a patient treated with antithyroid drugs. This clonotype originated in a man younger than 35 with Graves disease. The J gene is TRBJ2-7, the V gene TRBV6-2 or TRBV6-3; TRBD2 matches 7 bases. The CDR3 coding sequence is TGTGCCAGCAGTTACTTGCGGGAGTTGGGGGGGGAGCAGTACTTC. This encodes CASSYLRELGGEQYF.